This T cell receptor beta chain was documented in a study of blood T cell repertoires in COVID-19. The assay was immunoSEQ multiplex PCR, and TCRdb's table has in-frame clones only and misses some. The sample includes almost 250,000 clones, around 88% seen only once; the top ten take 3.5% to 5%. Sequenced material: PBMCs or T cells enriched from blood (not recorded which). This receptor was obtained from a woman aged 25 to 39 who had recovered from COVID-19.

The CDR3 nucleotides read TGTGCCAGCAGCCTCACCACACTGGGACAGAACTATGGCTACACCTTC. As protein: CASSLTTLGQNYGYTF. The chain links TRBV7-2 to TRBJ1-2; TRBD1 matches 7 bases. This CDR3 has 16 residues. Germline CDR1 and CDR2: SGHTA and FQGNSA. With V trimmed by 5 bases and J by 2 bases, 11 bases remained unmatched.